This TCR beta chain comes out of a study of T cell repertoires and HLA-DP antigens. Study information: Donors were two male and one female, aged 18-to-29 to 60-to-69.

As regards this clone: No antigen is known for it.

The study's findings and limits: A non-physiological HeLa system presented antigen to total CD4+ responders.

Germline V CDR1 and CDR2: MDHEN, SYDVKM. V was clipped by 6 bases and J by 8 bases, with 19 bases between them. The CDR3 runs to 14 residues. The PCR primers covered 54 TRBV and 13 TRBJ segments. Using immunoSEQ multiplex PCR, the repertoire was profiled, and TCRdb retains in-frame clones only, with some absent. The table lists about 110,000 clones, 80% to 95% of them singletons. Sequenced sample: CD4+ T cells from PBMCs. V usage is TRBV28 and J usage is TRBJ1-2, with a possible D match to TRBD1 (5 bases). The receptor was isolated from a woman aged 18-30 years in good health and CMV-seronegative. The CDR3 nucleotides read TGTGCCAGCAGGGGGGAGGAGAGAGGGCAAGGCTACACCTTC. Protein: CASRGEERGQGYTF.